The 32 T cell receptor beta chains below all came from one sample that was sequenced in a study of CD8+CD57+ T cells in acquired aplastic anemia. The TCR beta profiling, which covered VDJ combination and CDR3 sequence, was carried out using genomic DNA as the template. TCRdb reprocessed the reads with MiXCR, giving one entry per CDR3 protein. This table has roughly 190,000 distinct CDR3 sequences, roughly half appearing once. Sequenced: sorted CD4+, CD8+, or CD8+CD57+ T cells (not recorded which) from PBMCs. The receptors originated from a human donor in good health, serving as a control.

To note about this clonotype: Possible read error: a much larger clone is one base away. The chain is built from TRBV2 and TRBJ1-5; possibly TRBD1 for D (5 bases). The CDR3 is 19 residues long. With 8 bases removed from V and 2 bases from J, the gap between germline ends came to 28 bases. CDR1 is SNHLY and CDR2 is FYNNEI in the germline V gene. CDR3 loop: CASGSPGRVVNSGNQPQHF. The CDR3 DNA follows: TGTGCCAGCGGGTCGCCGGGACGGGTTGTGAACAGTGGCAATCAGCCCCAGCATTTT.

This chain connects TRBV4-2 to TRBJ1-1; 10 nucleotides line up with TRBD1. The CDR3 has 17 amino acids. The germline V gene encodes CDR1 LGHNA and CDR2 YNFKEQ. The J segment lost 1 base and the V segment lost 3 bases, leaving 8 bases of the junction unmatched. In nucleotides, the CDR3 is TGTGCCAGCAGCCAGCCGGGACAGGGGCGGACGAACACTGAAGCTTTCTTT. Its protein product is CASSQPGQGRTNTEAFF.

This clonotype was seen a single time. This chain connects TRBV29-1 to TRBJ2-3; D unclear. Per the germline V gene, CDR1 is SQVTM and CDR2 is ANQGSEA. The CDR3 length is 13 residues. V shed 4 bases and J shed 2 bases, with 10 bases lying between them. In nucleotides, the CDR3 is TGCAGCGTTGGTCACGTAATCACAGATACGCAGTATTTT. Protein: CSVGHVITDTQYF.

The gene calls are TRBV10-1 and TRBJ2-1, with D uncertain. Germline CDR1 is WNHNN and CDR2 is SYGVQD (reference sequence). The V end lost 4 bases, the J end lost 6 bases, and 10 bases lay between the germline ends. The CDR3 spans 13 residues. CDR3 sequence (DNA): TGCGCCAGCAGTGGGGGATCTTCCAATGAGCAGTTCTTC. This sequence encodes CASSGGSSNEQFF.

The chain joins TRBV20-1 to TRBJ2-3; the D gene is possibly TRBD1 (5 bases). The J call may not be correct, given that the DNA end is closer to TRBJ2-1. CDR1 and CDR2 from the germline V gene are DFQATT and SNEGSKA (reference sequence). The CDR3 is made up of 14 amino acids. The CDR3 loop reads CSARRQPSSYEQFF. For the CDR3, the DNA is TGCAGTGCTAGAAGACAGCCCAGCTCCTACGAGCAGTTCTTC.

This clonotype was counted many times. A read error may produce the germline difference seen at one junction end. This chain links TRBV12-3 or TRBV12-4 with TRBJ1-4; D possibly corresponds to TRBD1 (5 bases). The CDR3 runs 14 residues. The DNA for the CDR3 is TGTGCCAGCAGCTTAGCGGGGCTGAATGAAAAACTGTTTTTT. The encoded protein is CASSLAGLNEKLFF.

The chain is built from TRBV5-4 and TRBJ2-5, with 10 positions matching TRBD1. The V gene's germline CDR1 is SGHNT and CDR2 YYREEE (reference sequence). V lost 4 bases to trimming and J lost 7 bases; unmatched junction nucleotides: 10. This CDR3 has 15 amino acids. CDR3 DNA sequence: TGTGCCAGCAGCCTCCGGGACAGGGGATTTGGGACCCAGTACTTC. It specifies CASSLRDRGFGTQYF.

The table lists this clonotype with a count of one. J is TRBJ2-7 and V is TRBV20-1; TRBD2 aligns across 15 bases. From germline, CDR1 is DFQATT and CDR2 SNEGSKA (reference sequence). The CDR3 is made up of 17 amino acids. V lost 0 bases and J lost 2; bases outside the gene matches: 5. The CDR3 here is CSARDGTSGGRAYEQYF. CDR3 DNA: TGCAGTGCTAGAGATGGGACTAGCGGGGGGCGAGCCTACGAGCAGTACTTC.

This clonotype showed up many times. Here the CDR3 reads CASSPMGGPGRGYNEQFF. The CDR3 coding sequence is TGCGCCAGCAGCCCAATGGGGGGCCCAGGGAGAGGGTACAATGAGCAGTTCTTC. This chain joins TRBV5-1 and TRBJ2-1, with D possibly being TRBD1 or TRBD2 (6 bases each). This CDR3 is 18 amino acids long. CDR1 and CDR2 from the germline V gene are SGHRS and YFSETQ. Trimming left V 4 bases short and J 4 bases short, with 24 bases between.

This clonotype was counted only a few times. The V gene is TRBV7-7, the J gene TRBJ2-7; D is perhaps TRBD2 (6 bases). This CDR3 spans 11 amino acids. The germline V gene has CDR1 SSHAT and CDR2 FNYEAQ (reference sequence). Written as DNA, the CDR3 is TGTGCTATCGGGACTGGGCTCGAGCAGTACTTC. Protein sequence: CAIGTGLEQYF.

The chain employs TRBV14 and TRBJ2-6; D remains ambiguous. Trimming took 2 bases from V and 2 from J, leaving 7 bases between them. CDR1 and CDR2 from the germline V gene are SGHDN and FVKESK. This CDR3 contains 15 residues. CDR3 in DNA: TGTGCCAGCAGCCAAAAAGGGCCTGGGGCCAACGTCCTGACTTTC. Its translation: CASSQKGPGANVLTF.

This CDR3 is CASSLTGPCNEQFF. The CDR3 DNA sequence: TGTGCCAGCAGCCTGACAGGGCCCTGCAATGAGCAGTTCTTC. This chain uses TRBV9 with TRBJ2-1; TRBD1 matches 7 bases. The CDR3 consists of 14 residues. With 4 bases clipped from V and 6 bases from J, the junction kept 7 bases outside the gene matches. The germline V gene encodes CDR1 SGDLS and CDR2 YYNGEE.

The chain uses TRBV25-1 and TRBJ1-1; 7 bases agree with TRBD1. This CDR3 spans 14 amino acids. Germline CDR1 is MGHDK and CDR2 is SYGVNS. V shed 6 bases and J 6 bases; nucleotides not matched to a gene: 10. This chain's CDR3 is CASSQRQGVSEAFF. CDR3 sequence (DNA): TGTGCCAGCAGCCAACGACAGGGAGTCTCTGAAGCTTTCTTT.

Worth noting for this clonotype: One end of the junction fails to match germline, which may point to a read error. This sequence joins TRBV4-1 and TRBJ2-1; possibly TRBD1 or TRBD2 for D (5 bases each). CDR1 MGHRA and CDR2 YSYEKL come from the germline V gene. This CDR3 comprises 12 residues. The CDR3 region has the DNA TGTGCCAGCAGCTTCGGTCGGGACGGCCAGTTCTTC. This sequence encodes CASSFGRDGQFF.

The V call is TRBV20-1, the J call TRBJ1-5, with a possible D match to TRBD1 (5 bases). Trimming shortened V by 3 bases and J by 1 base, and 16 bases separated the two germline ends. CDR1 is DFQATT, CDR2 SNEGSKA, per germline (reference sequence). The CDR3 length is 16 residues. In DNA, the CDR3 is TGCAGTGCTAGGAGGGCGGGGGGGGAGAGCAATCAGCCCCAGCATTTT. Its protein product is CSARRAGGESNQPQHF.

This clonotype was detected a few times. The rearrangement uses TRBV5-6 and TRBJ1-5; D is ambiguous. Germline assignment: CDR1 SGHDT and CDR2 YYEEEE. There are 17 residues in the CDR3. V shed 0 bases and J shed 2 bases, with 15 bases lying between them. Written as DNA, the CDR3 is TGTGCCAGCAGCTTGGCCAAGGAGGCAAGGGGCAATCAGCCCCAGCATTTT. Translating gives CASSLAKEARGNQPQHF.

This clonotype came up many times. CDR3 amino acids: CASTSRQTYNSPLHF. The CDR3, as DNA: TGTGCCAGCACTAGCAGGCAGACCTATAATTCACCCCTCCACTTT. The rearrangement links TRBV6-5 to TRBJ1-6; D not certain. Germline V lookup: CDR1 MNHEY, CDR2 SVGAGI. The CDR3 is 15 residues long. Trimming removed 7 bases from V and 2 bases from J, with 12 bases in between.

The chain carries TRBV25-1 and TRBJ1-6; TRBD1 matches at 8 bases. J lost 8 bases, V lost 3 bases, and 6 bases had no gene match. Germline CDR1 MGHDK, CDR2 SYGVNS. The CDR3 is 15 residues long. This chain's CDR3 is CASSDTTGEYSPLHF. CDR3 DNA sequence: TGTGCCAGCAGTGATACGACAGGGGAATATTCACCCCTCCACTTT.

This rearrangement joins TRBV7-9 to TRBJ1-4; tentative D call: TRBD1 (6 bases). Per germline, CDR1 SEHNR and CDR2 FQNEAQ (reference sequence). CDR3 size: 16 residues. Trimming removed 5 bases at V and 8 bases at J, with 21 bases between. The CDR3 DNA follows: TGTGCCAGCAGCAGTAACAGGGAATGGGTGGACGAAAAACTGTTTTTT. Translating it yields CASSSNREWVDEKLFF.

This clonotype was found many times. The rearrangement uses TRBV3-1 and TRBJ2-5, with D maybe TRBD2 (5 bases). Germline V gives CDR1 LGHDT, CDR2 YNNKEL (reference sequence). V was pared by 4 bases and J by 2 bases, with 11 bases between. CDR3 length: 14 amino acids. The DNA of the CDR3 is TGTGCCAGCAGCCCTAGTCTAGCTCAAGAGACCCAGTACTTC. As protein: CASSPSLAQETQYF.

The count of this clonotype is one. V and J are TRBV7-2 and TRBJ2-1; 7 bases are a match to TRBD1. This CDR3 contains 15 residues. The germline CDR1 and CDR2 sequences are SGHTA and FQGNSA. J lost 5 bases, V lost 1 base, and 5 bases had no gene match. The CDR3 loop is CASSLDSGQHNEQFF. The CDR3 region has the DNA TGTGCCAGCAGCTTAGATTCGGGACAGCACAATGAGCAGTTCTTC. Full variable domain (outside the CDR3, taken from reference TRBV7-2 and TRBJ2-1): GAGVSQSPSNKVTEKGKDVELRCDPISGHTALYWYRQSLGQGLEFLIYFQGNSAPDKSGLPSDRFSAERTGGSVSTLTIQRTQQEDSAVYLCASSLDSGQHNEQFFGPGTRLTVL.

This clonotype was counted ten times or more. This chain links TRBV2 with TRBJ2-7; D unresolved. CDR1 is SNHLY, CDR2 FYNNEI, per germline. Trimming took off 6 bases at V and 2 bases at J, with 8 bases between the two ends. This CDR3 comprises 12 residues. The CDR3 region is CASRKQAYEQYF. The CDR3 DNA reads TGTGCCAGCAGGAAACAAGCCTACGAGCAGTACTTC.

Only a few counts were recorded for this clonotype. The rearrangement links TRBV27 to TRBJ2-1, with TRBD2 matching over 7 bases. Germline values: CDR1 MNHEY, CDR2 SMNVEV (reference sequence). The CDR3 totals 17 residues. V was clipped by 4 bases and J by 2 bases; unmatched bases: 11. CDR3 nucleotides: TGTGCCAGCAGTTCCCCCTGGTCGGCGGGGGCCTACAATGAGCAGTTCTTC. As protein: CASSSPWSAGAYNEQFF.

As concerns this clonotype: Because the CDR3's place on the DNA is in doubt, the DNA is left out and the CDR3 is given as listed by TCRdb. J is TRBJ1-2 and V is TRBV15; the D call in the table, TRBD1, was not verified against the DNA. The CDR3 numbers 24 amino acids, ends counted. Germline-derived CDR1 and CDR2 are LNHNV and YYDKDF (reference sequence). The CDR3 loop reads CATSRTGAPYLCASSLAEFYGYTF.

This clonotype was observed a single time. V is TRBV7-9 and J is TRBJ1-6; the D gene is possibly TRBD1 (6 bases). This CDR3 has 15 amino acids. Trimming took 7 bases from V and 6 from J, leaving 16 bases between them. CDR1 is SEHNR and CDR2 is FQNEAQ in the germline V gene (reference sequence). The CDR3 loop is CASTIIGGRNSPLHF. CDR3 in DNA: TGTGCCAGCACCATCATTGGGGGGCGTAATTCACCCCTCCACTTT.

The chain has TRBV7-3 and TRBJ1-1; maybe TRBD1 (5 bases). Trimming removed 1 base at V and 1 base at J, with 7 bases between. CDR1 is SGHTA, CDR2 FQGTGA, per germline. The CDR3 is made up of 14 amino acids. CDR3 protein: CASSLIGGNTEAFF. The CDR3 nucleotides read TGTGCCAGCAGCTTAATTGGGGGGAACACTGAAGCTTTCTTT.

CDR3 nucleotide sequence: TGTGCCAGTAGTACCACTCCCGGGACAGCGAACACCGGGGAGACCCAGTACTTC. This codes for CASSTTPGTANTGETQYF. The chain recombines TRBV19 with TRBJ2-5; 7 bases fit TRBD1. The CDR3 extends over 18 amino acids. Germline V gene lookup returns CDR1 LNHDA and CDR2 SQIVND (reference sequence). V lost 4 bases, J lost 5 bases, and 19 bases stayed unmatched.

The rearrangement joins TRBV19 to TRBJ1-2, with 9 bases lining up with TRBD1. Germline CDR1 is LNHDA and CDR2 is SQIVND (reference sequence). CDR3 length: 13 residues. With 5 bases clipped from V and 6 bases from J, the junction kept 4 bases outside the gene matches. Written as DNA, the CDR3 is TGTGCCAGTAGTCCTGGGACAGGGCATGGCTACACCTTC. It codes for CASSPGTGHGYTF.

This clonotype was counted once. This chain joins TRBV7-2 and TRBJ2-1; D unresolved. Per the germline V gene, CDR1 is SGHTA and CDR2 is FQGNSA. V lost 5 bases, J lost 7 bases, and 15 bases lay in between. This CDR3 spans 14 amino acids. CDR3 sequence: CASSRLPESNEQFF. The CDR3 DNA reads TGTGCCAGCAGCCGCCTCCCCGAATCGAATGAGCAGTTCTTC. The full variable domain, in which reference TRBV7-2 and TRBJ2-1 provide the parts outside the CDR3, is GAGVSQSPSNKVTEKGKDVELRCDPISGHTALYWYRQSLGQGLEFLIYFQGNSAPDKSGLPSDRFSAERTGGSVSTLTIQRTQQEDSAVYLCASSRLPESNEQFFGPGTRLTVL.

V and J are TRBV20-1 and TRBJ2-3; TRBD2 aligns across 10 bases. The CDR3 sequence is 16 residues long. Germline V gene lookup returns CDR1 DFQATT and CDR2 SNEGSKA (reference sequence). V lost 5 bases, J lost 1 base, and 9 bases stayed unmatched. CDR3 residues: CSAGTSSGSGTDTQYF. The CDR3 nucleotides read TGCAGTGCTGGCACGTCTAGCGGGAGTGGCACAGATACGCAGTATTTT.

The rearrangement uses TRBV5-1 and TRBJ2-1; the match to TRBD2 covers 11 bases. Germline V gene data show CDR1 as SGHRS and CDR2 as YFSETQ. V was pared by 3 bases and J by 9 bases, with 8 bases of the junction left unmatched. The length of the CDR3 is 15 residues. CDR3 region: CASSSLAGVEGEQFF. As DNA, the CDR3 is TGCGCCAGCAGCTCACTAGCGGGAGTGGAGGGTGAGCAGTTCTTC.

At least ten counts were recorded for this clonotype. V is TRBV2 and J is TRBJ1-5, with D tentatively TRBD1 (6 bases). The CDR3 runs to 13 residues. Germline V gives CDR1 SNHLY, CDR2 FYNNEI. The V end was cut by 2 bases, the J end by 9 bases, with 11 bases between. The CDR3 sequence is CASSELGAGPQHF. CDR3 DNA sequence: TGTGCCAGCAGTGAATTGGGGGCTGGGCCCCAGCATTTT.